Each of the 20 T cell receptor beta chains below was sequenced from the same sample in a study of cytomegalovirus exposure and HLA in healthy donors (dated by TCRdb to 2017 to 2019). The protocol used for the library was the immunoSEQ multiplex PCR assay. The multiplex PCR relied on a mix of 60 forward primers for TCR Vbeta segments and 13 reverse primers for TCR Jbeta segments. TCRdb re-hosts the immuneACCESS table, in-frame sequences only. Its copies lack some clones; in the studies checked, an unresolved V gene accounts for under half of them, and the cause for the rest is not known. This sample comprises some 170,000 clones, roughly 76% of them detected only once. Roughly 4.9% of the sample lies in the top ten. Material: PBMCs. These TCRs come from a young woman in good health and CMV-seropositive.

The chain carries TRBV6-6 and TRBJ2-7, with TRBD2 matching over 7 bases. Germline CDR1 is MNHNY and CDR2 is SVGAGI (reference sequence). Trimming at V came to 3 bases and at J to 2 bases, leaving 1 base not matched to a gene. The CDR3 contains 13 residues. In DNA, the CDR3 is TGTGCCAGCAGTTATCGGGGGGCCTACGAGCAGTACTTC. It is translated as CASSYRGAYEQYF.

With respect to this clone: Compared with germline, one end of the junction differs, possibly owing to a read error. Here the CDR3 DNA reads TGTTCCAGCAGCTTACTTCGGACAGGGGGCTTCTACAATGAGCAGTTCTTC. Translating it yields CSSSLLRTGGFYNEQFF. The chain links TRBV7-9 to TRBJ2-1, with 11 bases matching TRBD1. Germline V lookup: CDR1 SEHNR, CDR2 FQNEAQ (reference sequence). The CDR3 extends over 17 amino acids.

V is TRBV7-8 and J is TRBJ2-2; a possible D gene is TRBD2 (5 bases). This CDR3 has 15 residues. The ends were cut back, 2 bases at V and 5 bases at J, with 12 bases in the middle. Germline V gene lookup returns CDR1 SGHVS and CDR2 FQNEAQ. The CDR3: CASSLKSGTTGELFF. CDR3 DNA sequence: TGTGCCAGCAGCTTAAAAAGCGGAACTACCGGGGAGCTGTTTTTT.

This chain uses TRBV6-1 with TRBJ2-5, with a possible D match to TRBD2 (7 bases). The germline gives CDR1 MNHNS, CDR2 SASEGT. V was cut by 3 bases and J by 5 bases, with 19 bases left in between. The CDR3 contains 16 residues. The CDR3 DNA follows: TGTGCCAGCAGTGAGAGTTATTGGGGGGGCCGGGAGACCCAGTACTTC. It translates to CASSESYWGGRETQYF.

This chain joins TRBV7-7 and TRBJ1-5; possibly TRBD1 for D (5 bases). Between the trimmed V and J ends, which lost 1 base and 3 bases, there was a span of 16 bases. CDR3 length: 17 amino acids. Germline assignment: CDR1 SSHAT and CDR2 FNYEAQ (reference sequence). CDR3 bases: TGTGCCAGCAGCTTAGAGGCGGGACTGAGCATCAATCAGCCCCAGCATTTT. It is translated as CASSLEAGLSINQPQHF. Complete variable domain (other parts from reference TRBV7-7 and TRBJ1-5): GAGVSQSPRYKVTKRGQDVTLRCDPISSHATLYWYQQALGQGPEFLTYFNYEAQPDKSGLPSDRFSAERPEGSISTLTIQRTEQRDSAMYRCASSLEAGLSINQPQHFGDGTRLSIL.

The chain combines TRBV18 with TRBJ1-6; 11 bases map to TRBD1. The germline gives CDR1 KGHSH, CDR2 LQKENI. The CDR3 extends over 17 amino acids. V dropped 5 bases and J dropped 9; count of bases not matched to a gene: 12. The chain's CDR3 is CASSSRTGGGWGSPLHF. The CDR3 coding sequence is TGTGCCAGCTCATCTCGGACAGGGGGCGGTTGGGGTTCACCCCTCCACTTT.

The V call is TRBV28, the J call TRBJ1-1, with D perhaps TRBD1 (6 bases). The CDR3 sequence is 14 residues long. Trimming left V 7 bases short and J 3 bases short, with 15 bases between. The V gene's germline CDR1 is MDHEN and CDR2 SYDVKM. The CDR3 spells CASNAGVMDTEAFF. CDR3 DNA sequence: TGTGCCAGCAACGCAGGGGTCATGGACACTGAAGCTTTCTTT.

This clone showed up just a few times. The rearrangement joins TRBV19 to TRBJ1-2; tentatively, D is TRBD1 (5 bases). This CDR3 comprises 15 residues. Trimming removed 2 bases at V and 6 bases at J, with 16 bases between. Germline CDR1 is LNHDA and CDR2 is SQIVND (reference sequence). The CDR3 region has the DNA TGTGCCAGTAGTATATGGTCGGGAGGGGACCATGGCTACACCTTC. This encodes CASSIWSGGDHGYTF.

The V and J genes are TRBV2 and TRBJ2-7; D is undetermined. This CDR3 is built from 14 residues. In germline, CDR1 is SNHLY, CDR2 FYNNEI. V was pared by 4 bases and J by 6 bases, with 16 bases between. CDR3 residues: CASSGRLPALEQYF. In nucleotides, the CDR3 is TGTGCCAGCAGTGGGCGGCTCCCTGCCCTCGAGCAGTACTTC.

The chain is built from TRBV6-5 and TRBJ1-1, with D possibly being TRBD1 (5 bases). V lost 3 bases and J 5 bases, leaving 10 bases between the germline ends. This CDR3 is built from 13 residues. The germline gives CDR1 MNHEY, CDR2 SVGAGI. CDR3: CASSYKRGTEAFF. CDR3 sequence (DNA): TGTGCCAGCAGTTATAAAAGGGGAACTGAAGCTTTCTTT.

The rearrangement joins TRBV11-1 to TRBJ2-3; 8 bases match TRBD1. J gave up 14 bases and V 5 bases, and 9 bases lay outside the gene matches. Germline V gives CDR1 SGHAT, CDR2 FQDESV (reference sequence). The CDR3 spans 12 residues. The chain's CDR3 is CASSVTGGSTYF. The CDR3 DNA reads TGTGCCAGCAGCGTCACAGGGGGAAGTACGTATTTT.

The rearrangement uses TRBV9 and TRBJ2-1, with 7 bases fitting TRBD2. Per germline, CDR1 SGDLS and CDR2 YYNGEE. This CDR3 comprises 15 residues. J was trimmed by 3 bases and V by 0 bases; bases with no gene match: 3. Here the CDR3 DNA reads TGTGCCAGCAGCGTAGATTCTAGCGGCTACAATGAGCAGTTCTTC. Protein sequence: CASSVDSSGYNEQFF.

This clone was recorded a few times. The genes are TRBV7-9 and TRBJ2-7; weak D call: TRBD1 (6 bases). The ends were cut back, 4 bases at V and 0 bases at J, with 16 bases in the middle. Germline V gene data show CDR1 as SEHNR and CDR2 as FQNEAQ (reference sequence). The CDR3 contains 16 residues. The CDR3, as DNA: TGTGCCAGCAGCTCATCGACAGGCTATAGCTCCTACGAGCAGTACTTC. This sequence encodes CASSSSTGYSSYEQYF.

V gene TRBV7-6 combines with J gene TRBJ1-5; maybe TRBD1 (5 bases). Deletions cut 6 bases from V and 0 bases from J, with 18 bases between. The CDR3 extends over 17 amino acids. Germline CDR1 and CDR2: SGHVS and FNYEAQ. Here the CDR3 DNA reads TGTGCCAGCAGTACCGAACCAGGGCCGGATAGCAATCAGCCCCAGCATTTT. Protein product: CASSTEPGPDSNQPQHF.

In regard to this clone: Other DNA sequences in the same sample also yield this CDR3. J is TRBJ1-1 and V is TRBV7-8, with D perhaps matching TRBD1 (5 bases). This CDR3 region has 15 residues. V lost 5 bases and J 0 bases, leaving 13 bases between the germline ends. Germline-derived CDR1 and CDR2 are SGHVS and FQNEAQ. The CDR3, as DNA: TGTGCCAGCAGCATACAGACAGCTTTGAACACTGAAGCTTTCTTT. Its protein product is CASSIQTALNTEAFF.

This clone was seen once. The same CDR3 is also encoded by other DNA sequences in this sample. The genes are TRBV28 and TRBJ2-2; D remains unclear. The CDR3 runs to 12 residues. The germline CDR1 and CDR2 sequences are MDHEN and SYDVKM. V was shortened by 6 bases and J by 2 bases, with 4 bases between the two germline ends. DNA of the CDR3: TGTGCCAGCAGGCGTAACACCGGGGAGCTGTTTTTT. Residues: CASRRNTGELFF.

J is TRBJ1-1 and V is TRBV2, with D perhaps TRBD1 (5 bases). Trimming pared 2 bases from V and 0 bases from J, leaving 16 bases between. The CDR3 sequence is 17 residues long. Per the germline V gene, CDR1 is SNHLY and CDR2 is FYNNEI. CDR3 residues: CASSEILSRGVNTEAFF. The CDR3 DNA is TGTGCCAGCAGTGAAATTTTGTCCCGGGGGGTGAACACTGAAGCTTTCTTT.

The gene calls are TRBV6-5 and TRBJ2-3; weak D call: TRBD1 (5 bases). The CDR3 is 12 amino acids. Germline CDR1 and CDR2: MNHEY and SVGAGI. V lost 4 bases, J lost 5 bases, and 7 bases lay in between. The CDR3 spells CASSSTEDTQYF. The CDR3, as DNA: TGTGCCAGCAGTTCGACAGAAGATACGCAGTATTTT.

The V gene is TRBV6-1, the J gene TRBJ1-3, with D possibly matching TRBD1 (5 bases). The CDR3 runs to 16 residues. Between the trimmed V and J ends, which lost 4 bases and 0 bases, there was a span of 13 bases. Germline V gene sequence: CDR1 MNHNS, CDR2 SASEGT. CDR3 region: CASSASPQGSGNTIYF. CDR3 DNA: TGTGCCAGCAGTGCCTCCCCCCAGGGCTCTGGAAACACCATATATTTT.

The CDR3 region is CASSSRTRAENIQYF. The CDR3 DNA is TGTGCCAGCAGTTCCCGGACACGGGCCGAAAACATTCAGTACTTC. The gene calls are TRBV6-1 and TRBJ2-4; D possibly corresponds to TRBD1 (5 bases). V was trimmed by 5 bases and J by 5 bases, leaving 16 bases between them. The germline CDR1 and CDR2 sequences are MNHNS and SASEGT. This CDR3 region has 15 residues.